These T cell receptor beta chains were read from a single sample in a study of naive and memory T cell subsets. MiXCR was run by TCRdb on the UMI-ligation and nested PCR reads, yielding one entry per CDR3 protein. Seen here are about 140,000 distinct CDR3 sequences, approximately 18% observed once, and the top ten hold about 0.6%. Sequenced: naive CD8+ T cells from blood. The receptors here all came from a human donor in good health. Both conserved end residues are part of each CDR3. Fields, in order: clone size, CDR3 length, J gene, D gene, V gene, CDR3 DNA, CDR3 protein. D genes are given only for firm matches. Not all rows give a size; the values are once, few, many and, for expanded clones, a class.

clone_size: NA
cdr3_length: 16
j_call: TRBJ2-3
d_call: TRBD2
v_call: TRBV29-1
cdr3_nt: TGCAGCGTCGAGGGACTAGCGGGAGTGTTTACAGATACGCAGTATTTT
cdr3_aa: CSVEGLAGVFTDTQYF

clone_size: few
cdr3_length: 15
j_call: TRBJ1-5
d_call: NA
v_call: TRBV7-6
cdr3_nt: TGTGCCAGCAGCGAAACACACAATAGCAATCAGCCCCAGCATTTT
cdr3_aa: CASSETHNSNQPQHF

clone_size: NA
cdr3_length: 15
j_call: TRBJ2-6
d_call: NA
v_call: TRBV6-1
cdr3_nt: TGTGCCAGCAGAGAGGGGTTCTCTGGGGCCAACGTCCTGACTTTC
cdr3_aa: CASREGFSGANVLTF

clone_size: few
cdr3_length: 14
j_call: TRBJ1-2
d_call: NA
v_call: TRBV6-5
cdr3_nt: TGTGCCAGCAGTTATATCAGGGGCGACTATGGCTACACCTTC
cdr3_aa: CASSYIRGDYGYTF

clone_size: NA
cdr3_length: 16
j_call: TRBJ2-1
d_call: TRBD2
v_call: TRBV6-5
cdr3_nt: TGTGCCAGCAGCTACCGGGAGGGGAGCTTGGCTCTTGAGCAGTTCTTC
cdr3_aa: CASSYREGSLALEQFF

clone_size: few
cdr3_length: 15
j_call: TRBJ2-1
d_call: NA
v_call: TRBV7-3
cdr3_nt: TGTGCCAGCAGCGAAGCGGCTAGTTGGGACAATGAGCAGTTCTTC
cdr3_aa: CASSEAASWDNEQFF

clone_size: few
cdr3_length: 11
j_call: TRBJ2-7
d_call: NA
v_call: TRBV5-1
cdr3_nt: TGCGCCAGCAGGGCTAGCGTCGAGCAGTACTTC
cdr3_aa: CASRASVEQYF

clone_size: NA
cdr3_length: 17
j_call: TRBJ2-3
d_call: TRBD1
v_call: TRBV12-3/TRBV12-4
cdr3_nt: TGTGCCAGCAGTTGGGGTGCCCCGGGACAGGGGGTATATACGCAGTATTTT
cdr3_aa: CASSWGAPGQGVYTQYF

clone_size: few
cdr3_length: 17
j_call: TRBJ2-7
d_call: TRBD2
v_call: TRBV2
cdr3_nt: TGTGCCAGCAGACCCGGGACTAGCGGGATTCTAACCTACGAGCAGTACTTC
cdr3_aa: CASRPGTSGILTYEQYF

clone_size: few
cdr3_length: 15
j_call: TRBJ2-1
d_call: TRBD2
v_call: TRBV6-4
cdr3_nt: TGTGCCAGCGGATTCAGGATAGCGGGAAGGAATGAGCAGTTCTTC
cdr3_aa: CASGFRIAGRNEQFF

clone_size: few
cdr3_length: 15
j_call: TRBJ2-1
d_call: TRBD1
v_call: TRBV12-5
cdr3_nt: TGTGCTAGTGCCCTCCAGGGGGCCCCTTACAATGAGCAGTTCTTC
cdr3_aa: CASALQGAPYNEQFF

clone_size: few
cdr3_length: 14
j_call: TRBJ2-5
d_call: NA
v_call: TRBV9
cdr3_nt: TGTGCCAGCAGCGGATTGGGGATTCAAGAGACCCAGTACTTC
cdr3_aa: CASSGLGIQETQYF

clone_size: NA
cdr3_length: 17
j_call: TRBJ2-3
d_call: TRBD2
v_call: TRBV15
cdr3_nt: TGTGCCACCAGCAGAGTCCCACTAGCGGGAGGAACAGATACGCAGTATTTT
cdr3_aa: CATSRVPLAGGTDTQYF

clone_size: NA
cdr3_length: 14
j_call: TRBJ2-3
d_call: NA
v_call: TRBV7-2
cdr3_nt: TGTGCCAGCAGCTTATCCCGGACCCCTGATACGCAGTATTTT
cdr3_aa: CASSLSRTPDTQYF

clone_size: few
cdr3_length: 17
j_call: TRBJ2-1
d_call: NA
v_call: TRBV7-2
cdr3_nt: TGTGCCAGCAGCCAACCCGGGTTACAGGAGGGCAGCAATGAGCAGTTCTTC
cdr3_aa: CASSQPGLQEGSNEQFF

clone_size: NA
cdr3_length: 13
j_call: TRBJ1-1
d_call: NA
v_call: TRBV28
cdr3_nt: TGTGCCAGCAGTTTTATGGCGAGCACTGAAGCTTTCTTT
cdr3_aa: CASSFMASTEAFF

clone_size: NA
cdr3_length: 17
j_call: TRBJ2-3
d_call: TRBD2
v_call: TRBV12-3/TRBV12-4
cdr3_nt: TGTGCCAGCAGTATCCCGGGACTAGGGACCGTAACAGATACGCAGTATTTT
cdr3_aa: CASSIPGLGTVTDTQYF

clone_size: once
cdr3_length: 15
j_call: TRBJ2-1
d_call: NA
v_call: TRBV28
cdr3_nt: TGTGCCAGCACCCTCGTAGCGTCTTCCTACAATGAGCAGTTCTTC
cdr3_aa: CASTLVASSYNEQFF

clone_size: NA
cdr3_length: 12
j_call: TRBJ1-1
d_call: NA
v_call: TRBV14
cdr3_nt: TGTGCCAGCAGCCAGGGGACACCTGAAGCTTTCTTT
cdr3_aa: CASSQGTPEAFF

clone_size: NA
cdr3_length: 16
j_call: TRBJ1-1
d_call: TRBD1
v_call: TRBV4-3
cdr3_nt: TGCGCCAGCAGCCATGGACAGGTGACGGGAAACACTGAAGCTTTCTTT
cdr3_aa: CASSHGQVTGNTEAFF

clone_size: few
cdr3_length: 15
j_call: TRBJ2-7
d_call: TRBD2
v_call: TRBV5-1
cdr3_nt: TGCGCCAGCAGCTTGGAAGGACTAGCGGGAGACGAGCAGTACTTC
cdr3_aa: CASSLEGLAGDEQYF

clone_size: NA
cdr3_length: 16
j_call: TRBJ2-5
d_call: TRBD2
v_call: TRBV20-1
cdr3_nt: TGCAGTGCTAGAGATCTCTGGGGGGGAATTGGGGAGACCCAGTACTTC
cdr3_aa: CSARDLWGGIGETQYF

clone_size: NA
cdr3_length: 14
j_call: TRBJ1-2
d_call: TRBD1
v_call: TRBV13
cdr3_nt: TGTGCCAGCAGGGCAACAGGGGGTTCCTATGGCTACACCTTC
cdr3_aa: CASRATGGSYGYTF

clone_size: few
cdr3_length: 14
j_call: TRBJ2-5
d_call: NA
v_call: TRBV6-1
cdr3_nt: TGTGCCAGCAGTGAATATCAGCGCCAAGAGACCCAGTACTTC
cdr3_aa: CASSEYQRQETQYF

clone_size: few
cdr3_length: 16
j_call: TRBJ2-1
d_call: TRBD2
v_call: TRBV11-2
cdr3_nt: TGTGCCAGCAGCTCACGGGGGGGCCGGTCCTACAATGAGCAGTTCTTC
cdr3_aa: CASSSRGGRSYNEQFF

clone_size: few
cdr3_length: 14
j_call: TRBJ2-7
d_call: NA
v_call: TRBV27
cdr3_nt: TGTGCCAGCAGTTTCGGCCTAGAAGGGAGCGAGCAGTACTTC
cdr3_aa: CASSFGLEGSEQYF

clone_size: NA
cdr3_length: 16
j_call: TRBJ1-2
d_call: NA
v_call: TRBV4-1
cdr3_nt: TGCGCCAGCAGCCAAGATCCCGAGGACTTGGTGTATGGCTACACCTTC
cdr3_aa: CASSQDPEDLVYGYTF

clone_size: NA
cdr3_length: 15
j_call: TRBJ2-3
d_call: TRBD1
v_call: TRBV14
cdr3_nt: TGTGCCAGCAGCCAAAGACCACAGGGGTTGGATACGCAGTATTTT
cdr3_aa: CASSQRPQGLDTQYF

clone_size: few
cdr3_length: 12
j_call: TRBJ2-1
d_call: NA
v_call: TRBV6-1
cdr3_nt: TGTGCCAGCAGTGGGACCCTACCGGGGCAGTTCTTC
cdr3_aa: CASSGTLPGQFF

clone_size: few
cdr3_length: 14
j_call: TRBJ1-2
d_call: NA
v_call: TRBV4-2
cdr3_nt: TGTGCCAGCAGCCAAGCTCTGGGGCTGAATGGCTACACCTTC
cdr3_aa: CASSQALGLNGYTF

clone_size: many
cdr3_length: 11
j_call: TRBJ1-4
d_call: NA
v_call: TRBV29-1
cdr3_nt: TGCAGCGTTAACACGAGGGGAAAACTGTTTTTT
cdr3_aa: CSVNTRGKLFF

clone_size: few
cdr3_length: 14
j_call: TRBJ1-5
d_call: NA
v_call: TRBV12-3/TRBV12-4
cdr3_nt: TGTGCCAGCAGTTTTTATGGGACGGATCAGCCCCAGCATTTT
cdr3_aa: CASSFYGTDQPQHF

clone_size: NA
cdr3_length: 13
j_call: TRBJ2-2
d_call: NA
v_call: TRBV11-1
cdr3_nt: TGTGCCAGCAACCTACGAGGAGGCGGGGAGCTGTTTTTT
cdr3_aa: CASNLRGGGELFF

clone_size: NA
cdr3_length: 16
j_call: TRBJ2-1
d_call: TRBD2
v_call: TRBV28
cdr3_nt: TGTGCCAGCAGTGCCCGACTAGCGGGAAGATACAATGAGCAGTTCTTC
cdr3_aa: CASSARLAGRYNEQFF

clone_size: few
cdr3_length: 12
j_call: TRBJ1-1
d_call: NA
v_call: TRBV5-1
cdr3_nt: TGCGCCAGCAGCTCCCGGGGTGCTGAAGCTTTCTTT
cdr3_aa: CASSSRGAEAFF

clone_size: NA
cdr3_length: 16
j_call: TRBJ2-1
d_call: TRBD2
v_call: TRBV5-5
cdr3_nt: TGCGTCTCAGGAGGACTAGCAGACACCTTTCGAAATGAGCAGTTCTTC
cdr3_aa: CVSGGLADTFRNEQFF

clone_size: few
cdr3_length: 14
j_call: TRBJ1-5
d_call: NA
v_call: TRBV3-1
cdr3_nt: TGTGCCAGCAGCCAAGATCCGGGCAATCAGCCCCAGCATTTT
cdr3_aa: CASSQDPGNQPQHF

clone_size: NA
cdr3_length: 15
j_call: TRBJ1-1
d_call: TRBD1
v_call: TRBV30
cdr3_nt: TGTGCCTGGAGTGTACCCCCGACAGGGAGAACTGAAGCTTTCTTT
cdr3_aa: CAWSVPPTGRTEAFF

clone_size: NA
cdr3_length: 16
j_call: TRBJ2-5
d_call: NA
v_call: TRBV5-4
cdr3_nt: TGTGCCAGCAGCTTGGTTCCGGTACGCGGGGAAGAGACCCAGTACTTC
cdr3_aa: CASSLVPVRGEETQYF

clone_size: NA
cdr3_length: 15
j_call: TRBJ2-1
d_call: NA
v_call: TRBV28
cdr3_nt: TGTGCCAGCAGTTTTCCTAGGTCGCCCTACAATGAGCAGTTCTTC
cdr3_aa: CASSFPRSPYNEQFF

clone_size: NA
cdr3_length: 13
j_call: TRBJ1-2
d_call: TRBD1
v_call: TRBV28
cdr3_nt: TGTGCCAGCGGGCAGACAGGGGCGGGTGGCTACACCTTC
cdr3_aa: CASGQTGAGGYTF

clone_size: NA
cdr3_length: 13
j_call: TRBJ2-7
d_call: NA
v_call: TRBV6-5
cdr3_nt: TGTGCCAGCAGTTACTTCAAGGGGCTCGAGCAGTACTTC
cdr3_aa: CASSYFKGLEQYF

clone_size: NA
cdr3_length: 14
j_call: TRBJ2-7
d_call: NA
v_call: TRBV20-1
cdr3_nt: TGCAGTGCTAGAAACCCTGTAAGCTCCTACGAGCAGTACTTC
cdr3_aa: CSARNPVSSYEQYF

clone_size: few
cdr3_length: 15
j_call: TRBJ2-5
d_call: TRBD2
v_call: TRBV10-2
cdr3_nt: TGCGCCAGCAGTGAACGGAGCGGGATACAAGAGACCCAGTACTTC
cdr3_aa: CASSERSGIQETQYF

clone_size: NA
cdr3_length: 14
j_call: TRBJ2-1
d_call: NA
v_call: TRBV28
cdr3_nt: TGTGCCAGCAATTTCTCGCCTAGCGCGAATGAGCAGTTCTTC
cdr3_aa: CASNFSPSANEQFF

clone_size: NA
cdr3_length: 15
j_call: TRBJ2-5
d_call: NA
v_call: TRBV5-1
cdr3_nt: TGCGCCAGCAGCTCCCAGGGCTACCGCCAAGAGACCCAGTACTTC
cdr3_aa: CASSSQGYRQETQYF

clone_size: NA
cdr3_length: 14
j_call: TRBJ1-1
d_call: NA
v_call: TRBV4-3
cdr3_nt: TGCGCCAGCAGCCTTCAATTTTCGAACACTGAAGCTTTCTTT
cdr3_aa: CASSLQFSNTEAFF

clone_size: NA
cdr3_length: 15
j_call: TRBJ1-6
d_call: NA
v_call: TRBV6-2/TRBV6-3
cdr3_nt: TGTGCCAGCAGGCAAGCCGGGGCCGAAAATTCACCCCTCCACTTT
cdr3_aa: CASRQAGAENSPLHF

clone_size: NA
cdr3_length: 12
j_call: TRBJ2-1
d_call: NA
v_call: TRBV12-3/TRBV12-4
cdr3_nt: TGTGCCAGCAGTCCCGAATTCGATGAGCAGTTCTTC
cdr3_aa: CASSPEFDEQFF

clone_size: NA
cdr3_length: 14
j_call: TRBJ1-1
d_call: NA
v_call: TRBV12-3/TRBV12-4
cdr3_nt: TGTGCCAGCACCCCGGGCCTCGCCGGTACTGAAGCTTTCTTT
cdr3_aa: CASTPGLAGTEAFF

clone_size: NA
cdr3_length: 13
j_call: TRBJ1-1
d_call: TRBD1
v_call: TRBV28
cdr3_nt: TGTGCCAGCAGTATACAGGGGGCTGTTGAAGCTTTCTTT
cdr3_aa: CASSIQGAVEAFF

clone_size: few
cdr3_length: 15
j_call: TRBJ2-1
d_call: TRBD1
v_call: TRBV6-6
cdr3_nt: TGTGCCAGCAGCGACCACAGGGGGTACTACAATGAGCAGTTCTTC
cdr3_aa: CASSDHRGYYNEQFF

clone_size: NA
cdr3_length: 16
j_call: TRBJ2-7
d_call: NA
v_call: TRBV7-6
cdr3_nt: TGTGCCAGCAGCTTCCCTAGGGGCGGGACCTCCTACGAGCAGTACTTC
cdr3_aa: CASSFPRGGTSYEQYF

clone_size: few
cdr3_length: 17
j_call: TRBJ2-1
d_call: TRBD2
v_call: TRBV15
cdr3_nt: TGTGCCACCAGCAGAGATCGACGGCTAGCGGGAGACAATGAGCAGTTCTTC
cdr3_aa: CATSRDRRLAGDNEQFF

clone_size: few
cdr3_length: 16
j_call: TRBJ2-2
d_call: TRBD2
v_call: TRBV15
cdr3_nt: TGTGCCACCAGCAGAGATGGCGGGAGGATCACCGGGGAGCTGTTTTTT
cdr3_aa: CATSRDGGRITGELFF

clone_size: NA
cdr3_length: 17
j_call: TRBJ1-1
d_call: NA
v_call: TRBV29-1
cdr3_nt: TGCAGCGTTTTGACGGGGGGGCCGGAGAGATGGAACACTGAAGCTTTCTTT
cdr3_aa: CSVLTGGPERWNTEAFF

clone_size: few
cdr3_length: 17
j_call: TRBJ2-1
d_call: TRBD2
v_call: TRBV14
cdr3_nt: TGTGCCAGCAGCCCGTTAGCGGGAGGGCCGCGGGACAATGAGCAGTTCTTC
cdr3_aa: CASSPLAGGPRDNEQFF

clone_size: NA
cdr3_length: 17
j_call: TRBJ2-6
d_call: NA
v_call: TRBV28
cdr3_nt: TGTGCCAGCAGTCTTATGACGGGGGCCTCTGGGGCCAACGTCCTGACTTTC
cdr3_aa: CASSLMTGASGANVLTF

clone_size: few
cdr3_length: 13
j_call: TRBJ1-1
d_call: TRBD1
v_call: TRBV4-1
cdr3_nt: TGCGCCAGCAGGGGACAGATGAACACTGAAGCTTTCTTT
cdr3_aa: CASRGQMNTEAFF